Ten or more counts support the clone carrying this T cell receptor (beta chain). The data originate from a study of regulatory T cells in long-lasting Graves disease. CDR3-region Arm-PCR and iRepertoire HTBI primers produced the TCR beta libraries. TCRdb fed the multiplex PCR reads into MiXCR, producing one record per CDR3 protein. The sample gives about 200,000 distinct CDR3 sequences, less than 20% of which show up once; around 11% is in the top ten. The CDR3 contains 14 residues. The V end was cut by 6 bases, the J end by 0 bases, with 9 bases between. Germline CDR1 SQVTM, CDR2 ANQGSEA. Time point meaning: newly diagnosed GD, antithyroid drugs for less than 3 months. The authors made the TCR library using RNA they extracted from PBMCs. These records were also assigned to another study, of T cells in Graves' hyperthyroidism and ophthalmopathy. That report notes: Most thyroid-expanded clonotypes above 0.001 were also found in blood.

The sample here was peripheral blood mononuclear cells (PBMCs), taken at new diagnosis, from a patient treated with antithyroid drugs. The TCR was taken from a woman aged 25 to 45 with Graves disease. The V gene is TRBV29-1, the J gene TRBJ2-6; D gene unclear. Here the CDR3 DNA reads TGCAGCGTCGTGAGTACCTCTGGGGCCAACGTCCTGACTTTC. Translating it yields CSVVSTSGANVLTF.